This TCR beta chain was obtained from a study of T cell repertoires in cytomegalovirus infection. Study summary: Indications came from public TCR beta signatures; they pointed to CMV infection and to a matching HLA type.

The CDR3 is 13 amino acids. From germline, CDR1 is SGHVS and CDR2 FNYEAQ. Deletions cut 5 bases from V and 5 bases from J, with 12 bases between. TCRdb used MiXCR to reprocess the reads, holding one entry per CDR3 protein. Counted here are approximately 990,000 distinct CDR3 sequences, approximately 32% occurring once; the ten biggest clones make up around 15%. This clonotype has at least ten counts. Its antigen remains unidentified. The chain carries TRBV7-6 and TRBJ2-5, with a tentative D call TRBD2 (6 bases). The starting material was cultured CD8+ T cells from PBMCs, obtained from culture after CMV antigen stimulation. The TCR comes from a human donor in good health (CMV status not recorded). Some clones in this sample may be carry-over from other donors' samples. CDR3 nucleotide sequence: TGTGCCAGCAGCAAATCGCGGGGCGAGACCCAGTACTTC. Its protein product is CASSKSRGETQYF.